These 10 T cell receptor beta chains originate from one sample sequenced in a study of CD8+ T cells in alopecia areata. After isolation, RNA underwent reverse transcription to generate cDNA as the sequencing template. Sequencing was performed with immunoSEQ multiplex PCR; in TCRdb, only in-frame clones are kept and a portion is missing. The sample gives 200,000 to 250,000 clones, approximately 52% of which show up once; 0.4% to 0.55% is in the top ten. Here the sequenced sample was CD4+ T cells sorted from blood, taken at week 0. The receptors were gathered from a human donor with alopecia areata.

Comments on this clone: This CDR3 is also generated by other DNA sequences in the sample. The chain links TRBV29-1 to TRBJ1-1; D not certain. Between the trimmed V and J ends, which lost 1 base and 0 bases, there was a span of 6 bases. The CDR3 is 13 residues long. Germline lookup yields CDR1 SQVTM and CDR2 ANQGSEA. CDR3 in amino acids: CSVEGKMNTEAFF. The CDR3 nucleotides are TGCAGCGTTGAAGGGAAGATGAACACTGAAGCTTTCTTT. The full variable domain, rest sourced from reference TRBV29-1 and TRBJ1-1, is SAVISQKPSRDICQRGTSLTIQCQVDSQVTMMFWYRQQPGQSLTLIATANQGSEATYESGFVIDKFPISRPNLTFSTLTVSNMSPEDSSIYLCSVEGKMNTEAFFGQGTRLTVV.

The chain uses TRBV5-1 and TRBJ2-1, with no clear D. Trimming left V 3 bases short and J 9 bases short, with 16 bases between. Germline V lookup: CDR1 SGHRS, CDR2 YFSETQ. This CDR3 contains 14 residues. The CDR3 DNA is TGCGCCAGCAGCTCCCCATCCTCTATAGGTGAGCAGTTCTTC. Translation: CASSSPSSIGEQFF.

The V call is TRBV29-1, the J call TRBJ1-3; D gene uncertain. CDR3 length: 12 amino acids. The germline gives CDR1 SQVTM, CDR2 ANQGSEA. Trimming took off 5 bases at V and 3 bases at J, with 8 bases between the two ends. Here the CDR3 DNA reads TGCAGCGTTCCCGGTCTTGGAAACACCATATATTTT. It yields the protein CSVPGLGNTIYF.

The J gene is TRBJ2-2, the V gene TRBV5-5; TRBD1 is a possible D gene (6 bases). Germline loops: CDR1 SGHKS, CDR2 YYEKEE (reference sequence). The CDR3 loop spans 14 amino acids. The ends were cut back, 0 bases at V and 4 bases at J, with 7 bases in the middle. The CDR3 reads CASSLGQATGELFF. The CDR3 bases are TGTGCCAGCAGCTTGGGACAGGCCACCGGGGAGCTGTTTTTT.

The rearrangement uses TRBV5-6 and TRBJ2-1, with 12 bases matching TRBD1. The CDR3 sequence is 15 residues long. Looked up from germline, CDR1 is SGHDT and CDR2 is YYEEEE. With 4 bases clipped from V and 7 bases from J, the junction kept 6 bases outside the gene matches. Written as DNA, the CDR3 is TGTGCCAGCAGCCCGGGACAGGGGGCGATTAATGAGCAGTTCTTC. Its translation is CASSPGQGAINEQFF.

The rearrangement uses TRBV2 and TRBJ1-2, with 7 bases lining up with TRBD1. The germline CDR1 and CDR2 sequences are SNHLY and FYNNEI. V dropped 6 bases and J dropped 0; count of bases not matched to a gene: 7. This CDR3 contains 15 residues. CDR3 bases: TGTGCCAGCAGGGCTACAGGGGTGACTAACTATGGCTACACCTTC. Amino acid sequence: CASRATGVTNYGYTF.

This clone was seen more than once but under ten times. The chain uses TRBV5-4 and TRBJ2-7; TRBD1 matches at 7 bases. From germline, CDR1 is SGHNT and CDR2 YYREEE (reference sequence). The CDR3 loop spans 15 amino acids. Trimming took 3 bases from V and 2 from J; bases not matched to a gene: 8. CDR3 sequence: CASSSYRDSPYEQYF. The CDR3 bases are TGTGCCAGCAGCTCATACCGGGACAGCCCCTACGAGCAGTACTTC. Complete variable domain (other parts from reference TRBV5-4 and TRBJ2-7): ETGVTQSPTHLIKTRGQQVTLRCSSQSGHNTVSWYQQALGQGPQFIFQYYREEENGRGNFPPRFSGLQFPNYSSELNVNALELDDSALYLCASSSYRDSPYEQYFGPGTRLTVT.

V gene TRBV30 combines with J gene TRBJ1-2; a weak D match, TRBD1 (5 bases). Germline V gene data show CDR1 as GTSNPN and CDR2 as SVGIG (reference sequence). The CDR3 has 14 amino acids. Deletions cut 2 bases from V and 0 bases from J, with 10 bases between. The CDR3 is CAWSRQWSNYGYTF. The CDR3 nucleotides read TGTGCCTGGAGTCGACAGTGGTCTAACTATGGCTACACCTTC.

This chain connects TRBV2 to TRBJ2-7, with D unresolved. In germline, CDR1 is SNHLY, CDR2 FYNNEI. Trimming left V 2 bases short and J 0 bases short, with 11 bases between. The CDR3 is 15 amino acids. Here the CDR3 reads CASSEQAALSYEQYF. The CDR3 coding sequence is TGTGCCAGCAGTGAACAGGCCGCTCTCTCCTACGAGCAGTACTTC.

This clone was picked up a small number of times. The chain combines TRBV6-6 with TRBJ1-2; D not resolved. The CDR3 runs to 13 residues. From germline, CDR1 is MNHNY and CDR2 SVGAGI (reference sequence). Trimming shortened V by 2 bases and J by 5 bases, and 9 bases separated the two germline ends. The CDR3: CASSYDGQYGYTF. CDR3 sequence (DNA): TGTGCCAGCAGTTACGACGGTCAATATGGCTACACCTTC.